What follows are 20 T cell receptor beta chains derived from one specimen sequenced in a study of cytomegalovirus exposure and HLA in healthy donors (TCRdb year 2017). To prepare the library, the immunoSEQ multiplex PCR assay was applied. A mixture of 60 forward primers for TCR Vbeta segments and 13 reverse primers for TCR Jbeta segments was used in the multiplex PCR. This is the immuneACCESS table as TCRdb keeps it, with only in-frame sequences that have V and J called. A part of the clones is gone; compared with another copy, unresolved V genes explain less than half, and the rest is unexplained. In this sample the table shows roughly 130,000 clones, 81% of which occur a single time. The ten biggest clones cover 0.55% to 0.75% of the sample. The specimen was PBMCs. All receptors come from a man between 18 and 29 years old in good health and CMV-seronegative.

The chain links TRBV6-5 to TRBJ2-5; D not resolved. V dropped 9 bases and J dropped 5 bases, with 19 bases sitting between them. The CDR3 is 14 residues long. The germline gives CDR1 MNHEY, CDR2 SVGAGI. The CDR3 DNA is TGTGCCAGTAAACAGAAGGCAGCTCTGGAGACCCAGTACTTC. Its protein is CASKQKAALETQYF.

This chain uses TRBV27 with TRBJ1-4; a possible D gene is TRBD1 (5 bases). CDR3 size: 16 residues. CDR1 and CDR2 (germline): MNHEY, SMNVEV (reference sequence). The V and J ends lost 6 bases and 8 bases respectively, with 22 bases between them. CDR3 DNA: TGTGCCAGCAGGGTGGGCTCCCAGTCGGGGGTCGAAAAACTGTTTTTT. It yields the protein CASRVGSQSGVEKLFF.

DNA of the CDR3: TGCAGCGTCGGAACTGGGGGGAGTCAGCCCCAGCATTTT. It specifies CSVGTGGSQPQHF. The V gene is TRBV29-1, the J gene TRBJ1-5, with a weak D call TRBD1 (5 bases). Germline V gene lookup returns CDR1 SQVTM and CDR2 ANQGSEA. This CDR3 has 13 residues. V shed 6 bases and J shed 6 bases, with 15 bases lying between them. The full variable domain, in which reference TRBV29-1 and TRBJ1-5 provide the parts outside the CDR3, is SAVISQKPSRDICQRGTSLTIQCQVDSQVTMMFWYRQQPGQSLTLIATANQGSEATYESGFVIDKFPISRPNLTFSTLTVSNMSPEDSSIYLCSVGTGGSQPQHFGDGTRLSIL.

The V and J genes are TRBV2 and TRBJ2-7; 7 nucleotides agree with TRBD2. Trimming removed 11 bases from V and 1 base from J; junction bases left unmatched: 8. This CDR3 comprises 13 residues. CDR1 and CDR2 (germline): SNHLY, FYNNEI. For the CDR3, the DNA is TGTGCCGGGGGGGATGAACCGTCCTACGAGCAGTACTTC. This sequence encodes CAGGDEPSYEQYF.

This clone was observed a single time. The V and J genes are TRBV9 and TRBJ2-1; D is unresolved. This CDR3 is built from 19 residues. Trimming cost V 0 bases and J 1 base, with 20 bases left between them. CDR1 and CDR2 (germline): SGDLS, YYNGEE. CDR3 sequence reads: CASSVEPHIPSRSYNEQFF. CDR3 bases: TGTGCCAGCAGCGTAGAACCCCACATCCCTAGTCGATCCTACAATGAGCAGTTCTTC.

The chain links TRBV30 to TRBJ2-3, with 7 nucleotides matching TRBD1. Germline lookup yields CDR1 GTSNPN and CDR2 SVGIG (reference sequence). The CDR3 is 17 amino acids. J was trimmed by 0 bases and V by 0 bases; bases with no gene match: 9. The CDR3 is CAWSVLGAGGSTDTQYF. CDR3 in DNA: TGTGCCTGGAGTGTATTAGGGGCAGGGGGAAGCACAGATACGCAGTATTTT. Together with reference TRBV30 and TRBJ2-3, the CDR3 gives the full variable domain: SQTIHQWPATLVQPVGSPLSLECTVEGTSNPNLYWYRQAAGRGLQLLFYSVGIGQISSEVPQNLSASRPQDRQFILSSKKLLLSDSGFYLCAWSVLGAGGSTDTQYFGPGTRLTVL.

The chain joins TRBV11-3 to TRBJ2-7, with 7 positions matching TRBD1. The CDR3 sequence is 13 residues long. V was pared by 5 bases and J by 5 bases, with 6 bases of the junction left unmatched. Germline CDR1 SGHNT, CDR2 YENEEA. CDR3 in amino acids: CASSPTGSNEQYF. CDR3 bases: TGTGCCAGCAGCCCGACAGGGTCCAACGAGCAGTACTTC.

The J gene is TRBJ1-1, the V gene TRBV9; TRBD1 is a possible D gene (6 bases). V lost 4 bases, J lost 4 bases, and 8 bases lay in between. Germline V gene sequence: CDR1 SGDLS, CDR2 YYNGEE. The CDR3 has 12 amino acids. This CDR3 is CASSQQGTEAFF. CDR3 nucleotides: TGTGCCAGCAGCCAACAGGGCACTGAAGCTTTCTTT.

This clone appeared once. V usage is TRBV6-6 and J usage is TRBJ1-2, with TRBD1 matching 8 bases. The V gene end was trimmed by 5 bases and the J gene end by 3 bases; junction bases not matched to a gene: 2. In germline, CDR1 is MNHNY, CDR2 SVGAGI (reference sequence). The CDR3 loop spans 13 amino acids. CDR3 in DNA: TGTGCCAGCAGTCCGGGACAGGACTATGGCTACACCTTC. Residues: CASSPGQDYGYTF.

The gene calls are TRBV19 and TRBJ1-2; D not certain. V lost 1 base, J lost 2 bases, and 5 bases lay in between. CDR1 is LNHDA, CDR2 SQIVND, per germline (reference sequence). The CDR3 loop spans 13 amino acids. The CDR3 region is CASSIGTNYGYTF. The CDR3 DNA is TGTGCCAGTAGTATAGGTACAAACTATGGCTACACCTTC.

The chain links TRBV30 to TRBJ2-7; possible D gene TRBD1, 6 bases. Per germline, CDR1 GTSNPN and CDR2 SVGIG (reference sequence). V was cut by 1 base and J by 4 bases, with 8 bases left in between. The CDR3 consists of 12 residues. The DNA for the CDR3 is TGTGCCTGGAGTGCCGGACAGTACGAGCAGTACTTC. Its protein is CAWSAGQYEQYF.

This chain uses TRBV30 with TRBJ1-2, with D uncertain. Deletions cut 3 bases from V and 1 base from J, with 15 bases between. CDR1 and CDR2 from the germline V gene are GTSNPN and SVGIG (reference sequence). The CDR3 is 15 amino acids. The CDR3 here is CAWRPSGFINYGYTF. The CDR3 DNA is TGTGCCTGGAGGCCATCAGGTTTCATTAACTATGGCTACACCTTC.

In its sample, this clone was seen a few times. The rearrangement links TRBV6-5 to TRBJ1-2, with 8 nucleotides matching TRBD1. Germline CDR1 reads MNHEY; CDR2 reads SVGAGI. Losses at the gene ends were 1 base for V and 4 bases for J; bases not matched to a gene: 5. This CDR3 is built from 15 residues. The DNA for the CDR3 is TGTGCCAGCAGTTACTGGACAGGGAGAAGCTATGGCTACACCTTC. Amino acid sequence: CASSYWTGRSYGYTF.

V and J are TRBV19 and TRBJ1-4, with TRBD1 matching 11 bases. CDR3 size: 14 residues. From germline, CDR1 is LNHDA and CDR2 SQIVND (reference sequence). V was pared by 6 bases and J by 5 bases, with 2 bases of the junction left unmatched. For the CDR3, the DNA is TGTGCCAGTAGGAGGACAGGGGGCAATGAAAAACTGTTTTTT. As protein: CASRRTGGNEKLFF.

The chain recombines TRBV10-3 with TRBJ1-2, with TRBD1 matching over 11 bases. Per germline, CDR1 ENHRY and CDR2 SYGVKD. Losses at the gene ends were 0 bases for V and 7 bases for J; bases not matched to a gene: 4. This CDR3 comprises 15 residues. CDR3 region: CAISESRDRGSGYTF. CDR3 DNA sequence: TGTGCCATCAGTGAGTCTCGGGACAGGGGGAGTGGCTACACCTTC.

The CDR3 loop reads CASKSLDRGSYNSPLHF. The CDR3 bases are TGTGCCAGTAAGTCCTTGGACAGGGGGTCCTATAATTCACCCCTCCACTTT. V usage is TRBV19 and J usage is TRBJ1-6; 10 positions agree with TRBD1. Germline CDR1 is LNHDA and CDR2 is SQIVND (reference sequence). The V and J ends lost 7 bases and 1 base, in that order; junction bases with no gene match: 7. The CDR3 loop spans 17 amino acids.

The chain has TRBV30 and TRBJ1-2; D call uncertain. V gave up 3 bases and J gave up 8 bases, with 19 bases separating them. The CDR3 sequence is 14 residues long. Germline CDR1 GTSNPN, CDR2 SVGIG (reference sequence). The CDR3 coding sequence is TGTGCCTGGAGGCGGAGACGGCGCGACCTCGGCTACACCTTC. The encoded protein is CAWRRRRRDLGYTF.

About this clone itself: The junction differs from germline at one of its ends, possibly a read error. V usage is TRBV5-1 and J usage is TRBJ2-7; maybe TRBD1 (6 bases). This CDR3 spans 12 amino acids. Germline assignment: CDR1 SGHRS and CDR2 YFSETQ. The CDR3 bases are TGCGCCAGCAGGTTGGACAGCTACGAGCAGTACTTC. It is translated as CASRLDSYEQYF.

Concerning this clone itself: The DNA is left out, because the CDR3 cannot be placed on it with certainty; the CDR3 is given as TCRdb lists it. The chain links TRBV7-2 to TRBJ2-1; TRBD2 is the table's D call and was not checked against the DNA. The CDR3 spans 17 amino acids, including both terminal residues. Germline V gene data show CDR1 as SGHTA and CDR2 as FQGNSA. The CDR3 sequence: CASSSRRGVGAGTQEFF.

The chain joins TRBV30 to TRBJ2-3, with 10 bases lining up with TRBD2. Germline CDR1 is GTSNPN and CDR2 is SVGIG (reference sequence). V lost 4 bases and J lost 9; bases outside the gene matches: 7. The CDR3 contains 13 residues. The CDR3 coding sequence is TGTGCCTGGAACTCGTTAGCGGGGGGAACGCAGTATTTT. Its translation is CAWNSLAGGTQYF.